This T cell receptor beta chain was recovered during a study of response to subunit inactivated influenza vaccine. General study results and limits: Each seasonal influenza vaccination recruits few new T cells, the authors suggested.

V was shortened by 2 bases and J by 8 bases, with 13 bases between the two germline ends. The CDR3 covers 13 residues. From germline, CDR1 is MGHDK and CDR2 SYGVNS. TCRdb recomputed calls from the RT-PCR reads with MiXCR, one row per CDR3 protein. Here the sample spans 550,000 to 800,000 distinct CDR3 sequences, 11% to 15% being singletons. Of note for this clonotype: Its antigen is not identified.

This material consisted of PBMCs from blood, taken roughly 15 days before vaccination. The chain employs TRBV25-1 and TRBJ2-7, with D perhaps matching TRBD2 (5 bases). This clonotype was sampled from a middle-aged man who received an inactivated influenza vaccine. The CDR3 bases are TGTGCCAGCAGTGAAGGCGGGTCTAGGAAGCAGTACTTC. It encodes CASSEGGSRKQYF.